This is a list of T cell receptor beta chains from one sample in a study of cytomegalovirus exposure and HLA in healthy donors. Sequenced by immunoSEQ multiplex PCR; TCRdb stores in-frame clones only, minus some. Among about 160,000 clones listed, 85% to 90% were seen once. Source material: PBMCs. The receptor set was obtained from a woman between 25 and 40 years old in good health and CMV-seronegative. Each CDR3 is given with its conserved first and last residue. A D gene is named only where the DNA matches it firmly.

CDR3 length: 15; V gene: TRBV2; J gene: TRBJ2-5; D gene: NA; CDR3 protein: CASSGVRGSQETQYF
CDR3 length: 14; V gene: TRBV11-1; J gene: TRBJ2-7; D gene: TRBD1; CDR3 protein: CASSKRDRGFEQYF
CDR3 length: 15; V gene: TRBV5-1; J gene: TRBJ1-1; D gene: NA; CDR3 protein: CASSLAGNLNTEAFF
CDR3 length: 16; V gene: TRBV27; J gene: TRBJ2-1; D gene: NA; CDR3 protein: CASSFLGGRRGNEQFF
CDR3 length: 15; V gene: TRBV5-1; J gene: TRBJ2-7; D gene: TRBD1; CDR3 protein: CASSLGDRGHPEQYF
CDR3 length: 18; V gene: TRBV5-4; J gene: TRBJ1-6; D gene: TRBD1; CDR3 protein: CASSGRQGPSSYNSPLHF
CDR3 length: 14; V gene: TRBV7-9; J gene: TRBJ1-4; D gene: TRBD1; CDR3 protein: CASSPDRFNEKLFF
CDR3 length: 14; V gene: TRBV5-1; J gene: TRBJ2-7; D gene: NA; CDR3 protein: CASSLTSESYEQYF
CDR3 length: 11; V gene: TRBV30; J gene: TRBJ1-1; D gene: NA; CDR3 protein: CAWSGLVGAFF
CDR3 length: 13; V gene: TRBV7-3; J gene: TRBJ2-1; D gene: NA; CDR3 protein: CASSPFEGGEQFF
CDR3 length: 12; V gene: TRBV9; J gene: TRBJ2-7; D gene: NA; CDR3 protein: CASSVGGDEQYF
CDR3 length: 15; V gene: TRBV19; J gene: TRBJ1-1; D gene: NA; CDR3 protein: CASRTLGGAGTEAFF
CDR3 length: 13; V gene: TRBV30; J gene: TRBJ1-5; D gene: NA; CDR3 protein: CAWSVSVNQPQHF
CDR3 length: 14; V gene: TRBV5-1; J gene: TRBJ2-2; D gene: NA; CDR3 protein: CASSFSGSTGELFF
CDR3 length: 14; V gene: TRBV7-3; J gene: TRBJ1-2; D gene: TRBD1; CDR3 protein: CASSPDRQGFGYTF
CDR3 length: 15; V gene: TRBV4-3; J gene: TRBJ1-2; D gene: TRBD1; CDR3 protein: CASSPGQGPDYGYTF
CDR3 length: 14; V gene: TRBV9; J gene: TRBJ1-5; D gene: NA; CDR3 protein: CASSVDGDNQPQHF
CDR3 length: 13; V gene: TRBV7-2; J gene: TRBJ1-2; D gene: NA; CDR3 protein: CASRNTGFYGYTF
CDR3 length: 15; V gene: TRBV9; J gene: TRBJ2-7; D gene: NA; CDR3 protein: CASSVDASDIYEQYF
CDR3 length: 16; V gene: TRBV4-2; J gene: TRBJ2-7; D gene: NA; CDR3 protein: CASSQETGRETGEQYF
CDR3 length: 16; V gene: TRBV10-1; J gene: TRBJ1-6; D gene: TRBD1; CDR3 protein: CASSESTGVENSPLHF
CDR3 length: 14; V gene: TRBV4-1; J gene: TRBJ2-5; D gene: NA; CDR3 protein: CASSPTGGAETQYF
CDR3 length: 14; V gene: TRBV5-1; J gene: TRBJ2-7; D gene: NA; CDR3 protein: CASSQGGTAYEQYF
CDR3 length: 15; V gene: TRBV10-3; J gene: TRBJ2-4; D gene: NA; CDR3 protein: CATMEGTSPGNIQYF
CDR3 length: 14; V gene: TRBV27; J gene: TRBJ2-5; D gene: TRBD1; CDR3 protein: CASSFQGAGETQYF
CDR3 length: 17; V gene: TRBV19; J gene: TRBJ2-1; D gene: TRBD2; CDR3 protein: CASSILPPGLADNEQFF
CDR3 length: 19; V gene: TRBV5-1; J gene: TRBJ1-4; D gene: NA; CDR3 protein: CASSLNPGGFTPTNEKLFF
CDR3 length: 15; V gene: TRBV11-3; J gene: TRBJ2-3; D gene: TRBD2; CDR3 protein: CASSTASGSTDTQYF
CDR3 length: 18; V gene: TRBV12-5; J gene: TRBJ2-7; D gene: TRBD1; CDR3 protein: CASGLSIGTGGPIREQYF
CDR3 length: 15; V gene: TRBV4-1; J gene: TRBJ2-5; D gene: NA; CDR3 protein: CASSQLDEYQETQYF
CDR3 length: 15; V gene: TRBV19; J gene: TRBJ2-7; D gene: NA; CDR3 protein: CASSIALGGRDEQYF
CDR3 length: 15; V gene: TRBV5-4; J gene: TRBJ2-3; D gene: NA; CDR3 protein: CASSGGGVRVDTQYF
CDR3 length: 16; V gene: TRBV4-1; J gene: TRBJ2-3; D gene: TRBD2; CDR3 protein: CASSQAGTRDTDTQYF
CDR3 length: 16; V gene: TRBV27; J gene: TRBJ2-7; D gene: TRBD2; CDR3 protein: CASSLSRIAGRGEQYF
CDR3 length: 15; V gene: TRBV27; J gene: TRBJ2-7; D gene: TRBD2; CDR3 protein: CASSSLLAGSYEQYF
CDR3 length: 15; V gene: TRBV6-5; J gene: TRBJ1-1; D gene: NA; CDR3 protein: CASRKGPDTNTEAFF
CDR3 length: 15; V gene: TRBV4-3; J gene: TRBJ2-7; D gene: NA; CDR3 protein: CASSQVVGGNYEQYF
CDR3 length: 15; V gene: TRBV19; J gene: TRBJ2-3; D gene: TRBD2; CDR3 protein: CASSTGLAGKDTQYF
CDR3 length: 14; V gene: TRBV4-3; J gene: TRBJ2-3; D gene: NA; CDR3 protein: CASSQLSKVDTQYF
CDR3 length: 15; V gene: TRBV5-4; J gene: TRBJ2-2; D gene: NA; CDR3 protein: CASSLSTLNTGELFF
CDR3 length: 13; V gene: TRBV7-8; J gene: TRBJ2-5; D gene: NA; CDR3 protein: CASSSDSQETQYF
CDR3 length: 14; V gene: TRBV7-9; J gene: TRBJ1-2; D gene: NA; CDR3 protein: CASSLGDYRAGYTF
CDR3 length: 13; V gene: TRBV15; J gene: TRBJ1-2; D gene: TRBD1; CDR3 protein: CATSRVDRAGYTF
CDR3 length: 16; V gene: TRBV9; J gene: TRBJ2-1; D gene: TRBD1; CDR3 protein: CASSVVGDSVYNEQFF
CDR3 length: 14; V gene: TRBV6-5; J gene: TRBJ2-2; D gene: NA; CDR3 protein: CASSYPTRTGELFF
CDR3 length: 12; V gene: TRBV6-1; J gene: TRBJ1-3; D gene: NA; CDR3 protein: CASSEWRNTIYF
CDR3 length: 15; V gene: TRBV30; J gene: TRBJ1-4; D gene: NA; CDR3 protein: CAWTIQQSISGKLFF
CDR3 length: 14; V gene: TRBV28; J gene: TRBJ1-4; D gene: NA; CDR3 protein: CASSSRGSNEKLFF
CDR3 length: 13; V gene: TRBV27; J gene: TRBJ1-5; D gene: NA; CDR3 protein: CASSVGRGQPQHF
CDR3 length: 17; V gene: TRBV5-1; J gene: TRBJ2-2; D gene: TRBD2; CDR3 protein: CASSFRTSGGAGGELFF
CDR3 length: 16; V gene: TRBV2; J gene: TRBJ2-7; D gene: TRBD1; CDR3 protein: CASSGSFGTGGDEQYF
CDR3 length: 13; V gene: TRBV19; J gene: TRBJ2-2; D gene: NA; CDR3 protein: CASSVPTGGELFF
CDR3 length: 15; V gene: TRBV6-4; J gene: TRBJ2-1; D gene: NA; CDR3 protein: CASSDGGGSYNEQFF